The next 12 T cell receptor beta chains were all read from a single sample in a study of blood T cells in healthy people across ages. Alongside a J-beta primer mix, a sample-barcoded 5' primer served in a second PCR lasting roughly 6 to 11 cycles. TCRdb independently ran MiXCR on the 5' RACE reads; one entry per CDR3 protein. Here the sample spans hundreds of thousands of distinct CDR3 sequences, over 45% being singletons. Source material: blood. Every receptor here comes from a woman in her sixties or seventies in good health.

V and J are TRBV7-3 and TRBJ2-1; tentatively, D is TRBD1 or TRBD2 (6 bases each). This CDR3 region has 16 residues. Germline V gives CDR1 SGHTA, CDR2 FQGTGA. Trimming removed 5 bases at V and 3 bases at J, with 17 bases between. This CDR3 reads CASSKKSGGGYNEQFF. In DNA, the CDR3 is TGTGCCAGCAGCAAAAAGAGCGGAGGGGGCTACAATGAGCAGTTCTTC.

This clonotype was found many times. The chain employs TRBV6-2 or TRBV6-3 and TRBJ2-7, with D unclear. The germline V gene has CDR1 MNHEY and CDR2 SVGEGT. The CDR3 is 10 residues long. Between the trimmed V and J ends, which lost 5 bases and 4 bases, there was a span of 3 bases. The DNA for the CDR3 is TGTGCCAGCAGTGATTACGAGCAGTACTTC. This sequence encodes CASSDYEQYF.

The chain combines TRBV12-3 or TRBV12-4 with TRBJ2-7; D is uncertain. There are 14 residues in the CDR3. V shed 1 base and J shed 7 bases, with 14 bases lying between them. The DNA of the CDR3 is TGTGCCAGCAGTTTAGGTTTACTTGCCAATGAGCAGTACTTC. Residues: CASSLGLLANEQYF.

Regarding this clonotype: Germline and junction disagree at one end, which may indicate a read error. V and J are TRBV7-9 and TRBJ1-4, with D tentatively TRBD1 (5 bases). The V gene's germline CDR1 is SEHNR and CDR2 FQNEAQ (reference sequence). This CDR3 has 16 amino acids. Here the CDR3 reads CASSSGDSATNGKLFF. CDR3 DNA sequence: TGTGCCAGCAGCTCCGGAGACAGTGCAACTAATGGAAAACTGTTTTTT.

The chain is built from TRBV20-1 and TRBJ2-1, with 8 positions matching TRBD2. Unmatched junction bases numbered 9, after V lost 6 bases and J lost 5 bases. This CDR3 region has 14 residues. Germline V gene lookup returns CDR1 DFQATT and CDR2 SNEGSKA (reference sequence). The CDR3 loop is CSAGDSGTHNEQFF. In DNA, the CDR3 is TGCAGTGCGGGAGATAGCGGGACCCACAATGAGCAGTTCTTC.

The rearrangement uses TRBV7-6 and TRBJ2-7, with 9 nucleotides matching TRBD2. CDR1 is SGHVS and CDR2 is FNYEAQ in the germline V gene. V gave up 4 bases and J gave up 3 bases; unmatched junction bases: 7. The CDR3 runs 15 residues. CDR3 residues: CASSSVAGANYEQYF. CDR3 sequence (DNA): TGTGCCAGCAGCTCAGTAGCGGGAGCTAACTACGAGCAGTACTTC.

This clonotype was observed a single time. The CDR3 DNA is TGCGCCAGCAGCACAAACAGGAATGAGCAGTACTTC. Encoded protein: CASSTNRNEQYF. V and J are TRBV5-1 and TRBJ2-5; D is possibly TRBD1 (5 bases). There are 12 residues in the CDR3. V shed 4 bases and J shed 11 bases, with 15 bases lying between them. The germline V gene has CDR1 SGHRS and CDR2 YFSETQ.

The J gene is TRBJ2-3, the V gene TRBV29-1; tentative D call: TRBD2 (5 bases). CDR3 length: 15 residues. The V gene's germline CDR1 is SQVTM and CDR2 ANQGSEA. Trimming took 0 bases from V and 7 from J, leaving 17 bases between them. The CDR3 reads CSVEDPKRPLNTQYF. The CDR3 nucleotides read TGCAGCGTTGAAGATCCGAAGCGGCCCCTAAATACGCAGTATTTT.

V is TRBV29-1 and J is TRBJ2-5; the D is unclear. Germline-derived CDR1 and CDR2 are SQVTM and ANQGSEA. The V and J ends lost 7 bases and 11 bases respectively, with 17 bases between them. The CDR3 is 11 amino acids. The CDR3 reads CSGDGGNEQYF. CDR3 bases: TGCAGCGGTGATGGCGGCAATGAGCAGTACTTC. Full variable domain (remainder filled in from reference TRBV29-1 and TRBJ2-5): SAVISQKPSRDICQRGTSLTIQCQVDSQVTMMFWYRQQPGQSLTLIATANQGSEATYESGFVIDKFPISRPNLTFSTLTVSNMSPEDSSIYLCSGDGGNEQYFGPGTRLLVL.

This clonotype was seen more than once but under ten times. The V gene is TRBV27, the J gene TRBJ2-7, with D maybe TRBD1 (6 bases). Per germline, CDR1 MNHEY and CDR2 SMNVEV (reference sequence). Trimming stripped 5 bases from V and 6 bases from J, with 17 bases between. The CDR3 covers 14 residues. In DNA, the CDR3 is TGTGCCAGCAGTGACCAGGGGAAGGCCTCCGAGCAGTACTTC. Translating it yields CASSDQGKASEQYF.

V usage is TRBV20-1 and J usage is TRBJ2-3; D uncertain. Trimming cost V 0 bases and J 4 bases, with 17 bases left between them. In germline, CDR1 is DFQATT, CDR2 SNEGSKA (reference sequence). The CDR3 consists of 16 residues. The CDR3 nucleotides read TGCAGTGCTAGAGACCGACGTCTAGGGCCCGCAGATACGCAGTATTTT. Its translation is CSARDRRLGPADTQYF.

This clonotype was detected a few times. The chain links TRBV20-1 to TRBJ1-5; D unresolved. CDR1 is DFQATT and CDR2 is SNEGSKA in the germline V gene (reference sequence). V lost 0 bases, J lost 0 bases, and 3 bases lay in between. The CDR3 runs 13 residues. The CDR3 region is CSARDYSNQPQHF. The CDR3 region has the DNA TGCAGTGCTAGAGATTATAGCAATCAGCCCCAGCATTTT.